This entry concerns a single T cell receptor beta chain. The antigen is undetermined. MiXCR, run by TCRdb on the 5' RACE reads, gives a single entry per CDR3 protein. Here the sample spans 240,000 or so distinct CDR3 sequences, around a tenth being singletons. This specimen belongs to a study of T-cell memory formation after mild COVID-19. Study-wide results and caveats: Several responding clones turned up in pre-infection memory, indicating that cross-reactive memory may have taken part.

The sample comprised PBMCs or a T cell subset sorted from them (not recorded which). This sequence was found in a man aged 18 to 35 who had mild COVID-19 (a few samples of this study predate the infection). Cell type and time point are not known.

The CDR3 bases are TGTGCCAGCAGCGCCGAGGGACAGGCCCTCTCCTACGAGCAGTACTTC. It is translated as CASSAEGQALSYEQYF. The chain carries TRBV9 and TRBJ2-7, with 8 bases fitting TRBD1. Germline V gives CDR1 SGDLS, CDR2 YYNGEE. The CDR3 extends over 16 amino acids. V lost 3 bases, J lost 0 bases, and 8 bases stayed unmatched. Combining the CDR3 with reference TRBV9 and TRBJ2-7 gives the whole variable domain DSGVTQTPKHLITATGQRVTLRCSPRSGDLSVYWYQQSLDQGLQFLIQYYNGEERAKGNILERFSAQQFPDLHSELNLSSLELGDSALYFCASSAEGQALSYEQYFGPGTRLTVT.